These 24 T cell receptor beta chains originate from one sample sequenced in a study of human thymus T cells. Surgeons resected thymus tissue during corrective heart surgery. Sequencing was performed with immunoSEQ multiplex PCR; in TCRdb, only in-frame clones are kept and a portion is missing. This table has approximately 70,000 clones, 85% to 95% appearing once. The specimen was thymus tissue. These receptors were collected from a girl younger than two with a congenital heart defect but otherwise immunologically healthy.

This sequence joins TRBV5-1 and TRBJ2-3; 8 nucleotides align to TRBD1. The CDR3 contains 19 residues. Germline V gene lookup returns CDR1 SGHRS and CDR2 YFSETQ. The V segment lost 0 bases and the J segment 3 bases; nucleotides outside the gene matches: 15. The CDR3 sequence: CASSLAGGNRNYRTDTQYF. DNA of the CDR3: TGCGCCAGCAGCTTGGCAGGGGGCAACCGGAACTACCGGACAGATACGCAGTATTTT.

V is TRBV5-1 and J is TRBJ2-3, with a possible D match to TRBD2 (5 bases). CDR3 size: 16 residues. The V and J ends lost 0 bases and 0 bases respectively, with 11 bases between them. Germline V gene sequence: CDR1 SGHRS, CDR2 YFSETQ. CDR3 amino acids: CASSLEGRTSTDTQYF. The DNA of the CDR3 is TGCGCCAGCAGCTTGGAGGGCCGGACTAGCACAGATACGCAGTATTTT.

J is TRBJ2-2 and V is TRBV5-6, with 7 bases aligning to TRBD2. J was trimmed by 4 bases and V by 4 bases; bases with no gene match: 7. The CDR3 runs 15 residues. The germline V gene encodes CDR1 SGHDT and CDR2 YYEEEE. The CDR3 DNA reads TGTGCCAGCAGCCTGGGTCCGGGGGGCACCGGGGAGCTGTTTTTT. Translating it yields CASSLGPGGTGELFF.

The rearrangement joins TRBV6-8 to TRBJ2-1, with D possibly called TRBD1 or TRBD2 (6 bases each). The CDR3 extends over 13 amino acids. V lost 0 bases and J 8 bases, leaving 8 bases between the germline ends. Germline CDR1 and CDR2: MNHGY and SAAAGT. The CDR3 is CASSYSEGDEQFF. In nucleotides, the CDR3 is TGTGCCAGCAGTTACTCGGAGGGGGATGAGCAGTTCTTC.

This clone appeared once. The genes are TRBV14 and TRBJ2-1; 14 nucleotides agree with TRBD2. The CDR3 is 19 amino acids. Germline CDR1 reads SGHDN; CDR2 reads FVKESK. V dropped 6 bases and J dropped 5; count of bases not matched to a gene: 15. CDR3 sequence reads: CASRPGTSGRNWSDNEQFF. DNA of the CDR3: TGTGCCAGCAGACCCGGGACTAGCGGGAGAAATTGGTCCGACAATGAGCAGTTCTTC.

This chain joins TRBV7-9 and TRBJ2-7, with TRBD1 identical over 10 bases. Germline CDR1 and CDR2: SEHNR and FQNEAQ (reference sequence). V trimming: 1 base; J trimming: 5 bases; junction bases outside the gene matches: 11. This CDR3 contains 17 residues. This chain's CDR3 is CASSLELSPGQGNEQYF. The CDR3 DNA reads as TGTGCCAGCAGCTTAGAACTCTCCCCGGGACAGGGGAACGAGCAGTACTTC. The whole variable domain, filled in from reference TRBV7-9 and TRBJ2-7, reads DTGVSQNPRHKITKRGQNVTFRCDPISEHNRLYWYRQTLGQGPEFLTYFQNEAQLEKSRLLSDRFSAERPKGSFSTLEIQRTEQGDSAMYLCASSLELSPGQGNEQYFGPGTRLTVT.

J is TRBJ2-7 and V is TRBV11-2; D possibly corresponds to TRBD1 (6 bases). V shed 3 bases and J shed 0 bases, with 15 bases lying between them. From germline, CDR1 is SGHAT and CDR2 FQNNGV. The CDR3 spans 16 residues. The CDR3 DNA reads TGTGCCAGCAGCTTCAGGGGTGCTCAGAGCTCCTACGAGCAGTACTTC. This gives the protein CASSFRGAQSSYEQYF.

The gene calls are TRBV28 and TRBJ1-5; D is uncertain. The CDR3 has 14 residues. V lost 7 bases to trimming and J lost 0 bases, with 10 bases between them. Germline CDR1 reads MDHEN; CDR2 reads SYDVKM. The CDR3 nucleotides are TGTGCCAGCATAGGTGTTTATAGCAATCAGCCCCAGCATTTT. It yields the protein CASIGVYSNQPQHF.

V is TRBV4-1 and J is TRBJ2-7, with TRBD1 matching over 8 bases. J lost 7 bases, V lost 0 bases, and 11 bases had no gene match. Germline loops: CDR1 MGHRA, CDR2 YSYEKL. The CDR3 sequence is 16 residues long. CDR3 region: CASSQEEGDRGREQYF. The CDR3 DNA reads TGCGCCAGCAGCCAAGAGGAGGGAGACAGGGGCCGTGAGCAGTACTTC.

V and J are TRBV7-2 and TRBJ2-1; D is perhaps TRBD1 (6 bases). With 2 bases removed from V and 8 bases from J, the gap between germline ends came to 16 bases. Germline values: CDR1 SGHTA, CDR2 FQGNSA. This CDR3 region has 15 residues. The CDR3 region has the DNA TGTGCCAGCAGCTTAAGGCTAGGGGGTCGCGATGAGCAGTTCTTC. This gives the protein CASSLRLGGRDEQFF.

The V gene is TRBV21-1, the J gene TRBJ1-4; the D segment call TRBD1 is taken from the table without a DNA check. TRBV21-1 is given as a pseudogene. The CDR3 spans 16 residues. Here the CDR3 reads CASSRTYRGRGEKLFF. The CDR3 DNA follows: TGTGCCAGCAGCAGGACGTACAGGGGGCGCGGTGAAAAACTGTTTTTT.

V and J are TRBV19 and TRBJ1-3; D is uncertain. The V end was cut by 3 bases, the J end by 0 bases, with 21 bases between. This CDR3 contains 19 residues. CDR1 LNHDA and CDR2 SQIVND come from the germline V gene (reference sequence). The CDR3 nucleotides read TGTGCCAGTAGTATTCCCCTCGGGAGCAGGTTACACTCTGGAAACACCATATATTTT. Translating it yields CASSIPLGSRLHSGNTIYF.

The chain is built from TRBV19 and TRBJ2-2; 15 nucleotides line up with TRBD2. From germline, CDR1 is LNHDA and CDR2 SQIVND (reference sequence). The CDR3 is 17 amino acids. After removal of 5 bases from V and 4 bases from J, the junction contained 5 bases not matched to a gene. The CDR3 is CASSGTSGRSGTGELFF. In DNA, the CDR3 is TGTGCCAGTAGTGGGACTAGCGGGAGGAGTGGCACCGGGGAGCTGTTTTTT.

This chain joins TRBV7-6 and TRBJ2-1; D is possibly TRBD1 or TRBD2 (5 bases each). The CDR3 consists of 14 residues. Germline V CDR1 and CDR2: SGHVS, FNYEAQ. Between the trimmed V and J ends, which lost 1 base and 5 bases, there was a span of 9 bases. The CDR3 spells CASSLGGAHNEQFF. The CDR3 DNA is TGTGCCAGCAGCTTAGGAGGGGCACACAATGAGCAGTTCTTC.

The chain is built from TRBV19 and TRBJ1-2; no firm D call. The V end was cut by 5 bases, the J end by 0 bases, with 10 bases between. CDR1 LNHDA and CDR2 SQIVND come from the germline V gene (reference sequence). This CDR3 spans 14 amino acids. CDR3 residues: CASSAGIPNYGYTF. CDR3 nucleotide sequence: TGTGCCAGTAGTGCCGGGATACCTAACTATGGCTACACCTTC.

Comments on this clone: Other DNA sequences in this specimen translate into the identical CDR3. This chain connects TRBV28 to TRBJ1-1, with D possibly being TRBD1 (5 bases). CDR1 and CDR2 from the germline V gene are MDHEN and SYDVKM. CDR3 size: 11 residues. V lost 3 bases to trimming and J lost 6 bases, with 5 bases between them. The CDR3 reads CASSLGAEAFF. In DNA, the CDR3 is TGTGCCAGCAGTTTGGGGGCTGAAGCTTTCTTT.

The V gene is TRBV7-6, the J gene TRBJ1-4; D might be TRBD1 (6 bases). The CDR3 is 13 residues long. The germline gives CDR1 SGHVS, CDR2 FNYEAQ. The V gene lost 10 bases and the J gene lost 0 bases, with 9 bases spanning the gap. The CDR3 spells CATGTSTNEKLFF. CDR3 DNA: TGTGCCACCGGGACATCAACTAATGAAAAACTGTTTTTT.

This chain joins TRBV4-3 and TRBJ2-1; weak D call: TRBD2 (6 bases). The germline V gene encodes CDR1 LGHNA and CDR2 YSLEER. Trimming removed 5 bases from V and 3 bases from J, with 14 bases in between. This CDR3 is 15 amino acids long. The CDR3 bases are TGCGCCAGCAGCGAGGTGGAGGGTCTCTACAATGAGCAGTTCTTC. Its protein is CASSEVEGLYNEQFF.

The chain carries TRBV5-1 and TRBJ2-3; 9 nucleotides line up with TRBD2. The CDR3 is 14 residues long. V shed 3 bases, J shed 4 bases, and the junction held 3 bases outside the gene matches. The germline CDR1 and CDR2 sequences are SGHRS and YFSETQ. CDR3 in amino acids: CASSSGGGADTQYF. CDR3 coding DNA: TGCGCCAGCAGCTCGGGCGGGGGGGCAGATACGCAGTATTTT.

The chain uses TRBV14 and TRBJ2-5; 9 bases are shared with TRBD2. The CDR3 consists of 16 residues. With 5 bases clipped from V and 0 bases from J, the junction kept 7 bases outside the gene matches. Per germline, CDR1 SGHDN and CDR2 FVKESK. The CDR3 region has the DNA TGTGCCAGCAGCTCCCCGAGACTAGCGGACCAAGAGACCCAGTACTTC. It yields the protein CASSSPRLADQETQYF. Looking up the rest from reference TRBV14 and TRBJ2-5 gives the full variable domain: EAGVTQFPSHSVIEKGQTVTLRCDPISGHDNLYWYRRVMGKEIKFLLHFVKESKQDESGMPNNRFLAERTGGTYSTLKVQPAELEDSGVYFCASSSPRLADQETQYFGPGTRLLVL.

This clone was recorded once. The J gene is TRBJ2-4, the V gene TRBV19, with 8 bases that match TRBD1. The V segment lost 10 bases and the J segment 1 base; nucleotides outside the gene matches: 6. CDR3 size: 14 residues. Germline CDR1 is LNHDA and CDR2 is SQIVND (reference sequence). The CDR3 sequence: CATRGREAKNIQYF. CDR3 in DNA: TGTGCCACCAGGGGGCGCGAGGCCAAAAACATTCAGTACTTC.

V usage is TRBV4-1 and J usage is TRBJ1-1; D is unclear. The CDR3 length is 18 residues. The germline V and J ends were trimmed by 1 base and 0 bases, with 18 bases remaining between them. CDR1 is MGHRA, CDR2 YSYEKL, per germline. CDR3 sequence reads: CASSQVRERVPVNTEAFF. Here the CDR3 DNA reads TGCGCCAGCAGCCAAGTCCGGGAGCGAGTTCCCGTGAACACTGAAGCTTTCTTT.

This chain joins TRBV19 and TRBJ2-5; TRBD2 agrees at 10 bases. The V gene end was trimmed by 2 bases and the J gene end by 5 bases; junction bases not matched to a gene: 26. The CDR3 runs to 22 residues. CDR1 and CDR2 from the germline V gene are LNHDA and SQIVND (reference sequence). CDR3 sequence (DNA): TGTGCCAGTAGTATACGAGGGGAACCAACTAGCGGGACCTCCCCTATGGGGGAGACCCAGTACTTC. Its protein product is CASSIRGEPTSGTSPMGETQYF.

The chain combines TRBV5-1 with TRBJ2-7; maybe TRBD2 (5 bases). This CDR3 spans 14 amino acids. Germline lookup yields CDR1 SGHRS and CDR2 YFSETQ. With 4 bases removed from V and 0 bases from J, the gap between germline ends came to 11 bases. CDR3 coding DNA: TGCGCCAGCAGCCCCCGACGGGGCTCCTACGAGCAGTACTTC. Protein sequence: CASSPRRGSYEQYF.